What follows describes a single TCR beta chain. No antigen is known for it. Data came from immunoSEQ multiplex PCR; TCRdb stores just in-frame clones and leaves some out. The data contain about 140,000 clones, about 92% of them singletons. This sample is part of a study of T cell responses to AZD1222 COVID-19 vaccine. Study-level findings and limits: Vaccine-related CD4 TCRs covered spike, predominating at 160-218 and 743-854. Researchers took repertoire samples only after the peak T cell response had come. Unmutated regions of variants are reportedly targeted by nearly half of spike-specific TCRs. Donor demographics were predominantly white British with a female majority; clonal diversity may be underestimated.

V was clipped by 6 bases and J by 9 bases; unmatched bases: 5. The CDR3 contains 13 residues. Germline V gene sequence: CDR1 MNHEY, CDR2 SVGAGI. This receptor was identified in an adult who received the AZD1222 COVID-19 vaccine. The rearrangement links TRBV6-5 to TRBJ2-1; the match to TRBD2 covers 10 bases. The sample here was peripheral blood, taken 28 days after the second AZD1222 dose. As DNA, the CDR3 is TGTGCCAGCAGCGACGGACTAGCGGTTGAGCAGTTCTTC. As protein: CASSDGLAVEQFF.